Presented here are 2 T cell receptor beta chains from one specimen sequenced in a study of beta chain features in type 1 diabetes. What was sequenced were expressed TCRB transcripts, since all of the isolated RNA had been reverse transcribed. TCRdb's table, derived via immunoSEQ multiplex PCR, lists solely in-frame clones and lacks some. This table holds around 400,000 clones, roughly 16% found once. Source material: naive CD4+ T cells from blood. The receptors were gathered from a young woman in good health.

Only a few counts were recorded for this clone. This chain connects TRBV6-6 to TRBJ2-1, with D possibly matching TRBD2 (5 bases). CDR1 MNHNY and CDR2 SVGAGI come from the germline V gene (reference sequence). This CDR3 is built from 13 residues. V was pared by 6 bases and J by 6 bases, with 12 bases between. The CDR3 sequence is CASRPGLGNEQFF. CDR3 DNA sequence: TGTGCCAGCAGGCCCGGACTGGGCAATGAGCAGTTCTTC.

The chain joins TRBV7-9 to TRBJ2-6; the D gene is possibly TRBD1 (5 bases). CDR1 is SEHNR, CDR2 FQNEAQ, per germline (reference sequence). This CDR3 comprises 18 residues. Trimming shortened V by 11 bases and J by 0 bases, and 23 bases separated the two germline ends. DNA for the CDR3: TGTGCCGTCGCCAGGGTACCGGGTACTTCCTCTGGGGCCAACGTCCTGACTTTC. This translates into CAVARVPGTSSGANVLTF.